The entry that follows covers one T cell receptor (beta chain) sequence. What it binds is not known. The treatment here: 15 to 20 received Ad26.COV2.S at low or high dose, single or two shots; about 5 received placebo; per-sample allocation not given. Sample collection was performed on day 63 after the first vaccine or placebo injection. Measured with immunoSEQ multiplex PCR; TCRdb has only the in-frame clones, and not every one. The sample lists hundreds of thousands of clones, 80% to 90% occurring once. These data are taken from a study of Ad26.COV2.S vaccination and SARS-CoV-2 variants. Findings and caveats of the study: Vaccine and placebo groups showed comparable non-spike TCR breadth.

Germline loops: CDR1 SEHNR, CDR2 FQNEAQ (reference sequence). The CDR3 runs to 17 residues. V was trimmed by 0 bases and J by 4 bases, leaving 19 bases between them. The chain uses TRBV7-9 and TRBJ2-7; tentative D call: TRBD1 (6 bases). The origin of this receptor is a person between 18 and 65 years old who received the Ad26.COV2.S COVID-19 vaccine or a placebo. The sequences come from peripheral blood, collected in a trial of Ad26.COV2.S vaccine versus placebo. The CDR3: CASSLAGGTGYWYEQYF. CDR3 sequence (DNA): TGTGCCAGCAGCTTAGCGGGTGGAACAGGGTATTGGTACGAGCAGTACTTC.